This TCR beta chain was recovered during a study of blood T cells in healthy people across ages. The CDR3 covers 15 residues. The V segment lost 4 bases and the J segment 8 bases; nucleotides outside the gene matches: 9. CDR1 and CDR2 (germline): SGHVS, FQNEAQ. With a J-beta primer mix and a sample-barcoded 5' primer, a second PCR ran roughly 7 to 11 cycles. MiXCR was run by TCRdb on the 5' RACE reads, yielding one entry per CDR3 protein. The data contain 780,000 or so distinct CDR3 sequences, 25% of them singletons. These data were also reused for a study on T cells of mothers and their children.

V and J are TRBV7-8 and TRBJ1-4; TRBD1 matches 8 bases. Sequenced sample: blood. This TCR derives from a boy between 5 and 17 years old in good health. The CDR3 DNA follows: TGTGCCAGCAGCTCCTGGACAGGGCAGGAGGAAAAACTGTTTTTT. This sequence encodes CASSSWTGQEEKLFF.